A single sample gave rise to the 5 T cell receptor beta chains below, sequenced in a study of blood T cell repertoires in COVID-19. Generated by immunoSEQ multiplex PCR, the TCRdb table keeps only in-frame clones and is missing some. The profile shows roughly 200,000 clones, approximately 85% of them singletons. The sample taken for sequencing was peripheral blood. These receptors originate from a man aged 60-69 years with acute or convalescent COVID-19.

This clone has a single count. The chain is built from TRBV12-3 or TRBV12-4 and TRBJ1-2; D is ambiguous. The CDR3 has 11 residues. The V and J ends lost 4 bases and 4 bases respectively, with 4 bases between them. In nucleotides, the CDR3 is TGTGCCAGCAGTTCTATCTATGGCTACACCTTC. Encoded protein: CASSSIYGYTF.

This clone was seen more than once but under ten times. The chain links TRBV30 to TRBJ1-2; D unresolved. Germline loops: CDR1 GTSNPN, CDR2 SVGIG (reference sequence). Trimming shortened V by 7 bases and J by 4 bases, and 19 bases separated the two germline ends. CDR3 size: 14 residues. CDR3 in DNA: TGTGCCTCCAACGTTGACGGGAGTGGCTATGGCTACACCTTC. It is translated as CASNVDGSGYGYTF. The whole variable domain, filled in from reference TRBV30 and TRBJ1-2, reads SQTIHQWPATLVQPVGSPLSLECTVEGTSNPNLYWYRQAAGRGLQLLFYSVGIGQISSEVPQNLSASRPQDRQFILSSKKLLLSDSGFYLCASNVDGSGYGYTFGSGTRLTVV.

V usage is TRBV28 and J usage is TRBJ2-5; TRBD2 matches at 8 bases. J gave up 1 base and V 5 bases, and 6 bases lay outside the gene matches. Germline CDR1 reads MDHEN; CDR2 reads SYDVKM. The CDR3 has 15 amino acids. The CDR3, as DNA: TGTGCCAGCAGTCGCCAGGGGACTAGCCAAGAGACCCAGTACTTC. Translated: CASSRQGTSQETQYF. Variable domain in full (rest from reference TRBV28 and TRBJ2-5): DVKVTQSSRYLVKRTGEKVFLECVQDMDHENMFWYRQDPGLGLRLIYFSYDVKMKEKGDIPEGYSVSREKKERFSLILESASTNQTSMYLCASSRQGTSQETQYFGPGTRLLVL.

CDR3 sequence (DNA): TGTGCCATCAGTGATACCCAGGGGGCTGGCTATGGCTACACCTTC. It specifies CAISDTQGAGYGYTF. The chain recombines TRBV10-3 with TRBJ1-2; 8 bases line up with TRBD1. The length of the CDR3 is 15 residues. Germline CDR1 reads ENHRY; CDR2 reads SYGVKD. After removal of 3 bases from V and 4 bases from J, the junction contained 7 bases not matched to a gene.

This chain links TRBV15 with TRBJ2-7; a weak D match, TRBD2 (5 bases). In germline, CDR1 is LNHNV, CDR2 YYDKDF (reference sequence). Trimming took off 1 base at V and 5 bases at J, with 18 bases between the two ends. The CDR3 runs 16 residues. CDR3 bases: TGTGCCACCAGCAGAGCCCTGCGGAGTACCGGGGACGAGCAGTACTTC. Its protein is CATSRALRSTGDEQYF.